The clone carrying this T cell receptor beta chain was seen a few times. The CDR3 totals 15 residues. V lost 2 bases and J lost 2, with 13 bases in between. The germline CDR1 and CDR2 sequences are SGHTA and FQGNSA. TCRdb re-analysed the 5' RACE reads in MiXCR, keeping a single row per CDR3 protein. The sample holds 100,000 or so distinct CDR3 sequences, approximately 16% seen once. These data belong to a study of T cells of healthy individuals. The V and J genes are TRBV7-2 and TRBJ2-7, with D maybe TRBD1 (6 bases). The receptor was isolated from a human donor in good health. CDR3 sequence (DNA): TGTGCCAGCAGCTTAAGTGGACAGCCTGCCTACGAGCAGTACTTC. Protein: CASSLSGQPAYEQYF.